Presented here are 14 T cell receptor beta chains from one specimen sequenced in a study of somatic mutations in cytotoxic T cells in rheumatoid arthritis. Sequenced by immunoSEQ multiplex PCR; TCRdb stores in-frame clones only, minus some. The table shows 2,500 or so clones, with 77% occurring only once. Sequences were obtained from CD8+ T cells sorted from blood. The receptors were sampled from a man between 65 and 85 years old with rheumatoid arthritis.

The V and J genes are TRBV19 and TRBJ1-1, with unresolved D. V lost 6 bases and J 0 bases, leaving 8 bases between the germline ends. The germline V gene has CDR1 LNHDA and CDR2 SQIVND (reference sequence). The CDR3 has 13 residues. As DNA, the CDR3 is TGTGCCAGTAGCCCAGGATTGAACACTGAAGCTTTCTTT. Amino acids: CASSPGLNTEAFF. The whole variable domain, filled in from reference TRBV19 and TRBJ1-1, reads DGGITQSPKYLFRKEGQNVTLSCEQNLNHDAMYWYRQDPGQGLRLIYYSQIVNDFQKGDIAEGYSVSREKKESFPLTVTSAQKNPTAFYLCASSPGLNTEAFFGQGTRLTVV.

The chain recombines TRBV5-6 with TRBJ2-3, with D maybe TRBD2 (6 bases). Germline V gene lookup returns CDR1 SGHDT and CDR2 YYEEEE. Trimming took 0 bases from V and 10 from J, leaving 12 bases between them. The CDR3 has 13 residues. CDR3 region: CASSLGTPGAQYF. CDR3 DNA sequence: TGTGCCAGCAGCTTGGGAACCCCGGGGGCGCAGTATTTT. Looking up the rest from reference TRBV5-6 and TRBJ2-3 gives the full variable domain: DAGVTQSPTHLIKTRGQQVTLRCSPKSGHDTVSWYQQALGQGPQFIFQYYEEEERQRGNFPDRFSGHQFPNYSSELNVNALLLGDSALYLCASSLGTPGAQYFGPGTRLTVL.

The chain links TRBV5-5 to TRBJ2-7; 12 bases map to TRBD2. Germline-derived CDR1 and CDR2 are SGHKS and YYEKEE (reference sequence). This CDR3 is 15 amino acids long. V gave up 4 bases and J gave up 2 bases; unmatched junction bases: 4. The CDR3 is CASSPTSGGTYEQYF. The CDR3, as DNA: TGTGCCAGCAGCCCTACTAGCGGGGGGACCTACGAGCAGTACTTC.

The rearrangement links TRBV16 to TRBJ1-2; 8 bases line up with TRBD1. CDR1 KGHSY and CDR2 FQNENV come from the germline V gene. There are 14 residues in the CDR3. The trim removed 9 bases at V and 3 bases at J, leaving 9 bases unmatched. The CDR3 here is CASLKTGEDYGYTF. The DNA of the CDR3 is TGTGCCAGTCTAAAGACAGGGGAGGACTATGGCTACACCTTC.

The chain uses TRBV10-2 and TRBJ2-7; D ambiguous. CDR1 and CDR2 (germline): WSHSY, SAAADI. This CDR3 has 12 residues. The V end was cut by 4 bases, the J end by 1 base, with 5 bases between. CDR3 nucleotides: TGCGCCAGCAGTGCAGCGTCCTACGAGCAGTACTTC. It yields the protein CASSAASYEQYF.

V and J are TRBV11-2 and TRBJ2-1; 9 bases are a match to TRBD2. V shed 0 bases, J shed 6 bases, and the junction held 0 bases outside the gene matches. Germline CDR1 SGHAT, CDR2 FQNNGV. The CDR3 has 14 amino acids. CDR3: CASSLEGLANEQFF. In nucleotides, the CDR3 is TGTGCCAGCAGCTTAGAGGGACTAGCCAATGAGCAGTTCTTC.

The chain recombines TRBV28 with TRBJ2-5; TRBD1 matches at 9 bases. The CDR3 is made up of 15 amino acids. Germline V gene sequence: CDR1 MDHEN, CDR2 SYDVKM. J was trimmed by 5 bases and V by 5 bases; bases with no gene match: 9. CDR3 protein: CASSQPGTGKETQYF. The CDR3 DNA reads TGTGCCAGCAGTCAACCCGGGACAGGGAAGGAGACCCAGTACTTC. Full variable domain (remainder filled in from reference TRBV28 and TRBJ2-5): DVKVTQSSRYLVKRTGEKVFLECVQDMDHENMFWYRQDPGLGLRLIYFSYDVKMKEKGDIPEGYSVSREKKERFSLILESASTNQTSMYLCASSQPGTGKETQYFGPGTRLLVL.

The chain joins TRBV6-5 to TRBJ2-2; TRBD1 matches at 8 bases. V gave up 5 bases and J gave up 0 bases; unmatched junction bases: 2. Looked up from germline, CDR1 is MNHEY and CDR2 is SVGAGI. This CDR3 region has 15 residues. CDR3 coding DNA: TGTGCCAGCAGTCCGGGACAGGCGAACACCGGGGAGCTGTTTTTT. This encodes CASSPGQANTGELFF.

This chain connects TRBV15 to TRBJ2-1; 7 positions agree with TRBD2. The CDR3 covers 16 residues. Looked up from germline, CDR1 is LNHNV and CDR2 is YYDKDF (reference sequence). The V and J ends lost 1 base and 7 bases, in that order; junction bases with no gene match: 10. CDR3 coding DNA: TGTGCCACCAGCAGAGTGGTGACGGGGGGAAGTAATGAGCAGTTCTTC. It is translated as CATSRVVTGGSNEQFF.

The chain has TRBV6-5 and TRBJ1-5; 10 bases map to TRBD1. The CDR3 contains 15 residues. Per the germline V gene, CDR1 is MNHEY and CDR2 is SVGAGI. With 6 bases clipped from V and 6 bases from J, the junction kept 8 bases outside the gene matches. The DNA for the CDR3 is TGTGCCAGCAGCGCCGGGACAGGGGAAGTTCAGCCCCAGCATTTT. Amino acids: CASSAGTGEVQPQHF.

V gene TRBV10-1 combines with J gene TRBJ2-1; TRBD2 agrees at 8 bases. V lost 2 bases to trimming and J lost 7 bases; unmatched junction nucleotides: 4. The CDR3 runs to 14 residues. Germline V gene data show CDR1 as WNHNN and CDR2 as SYGVQD (reference sequence). CDR3 sequence (DNA): TGCGCCAGCAGTGAGAGTTTAGCGGGGAATGAGCAGTTCTTC. Its protein is CASSESLAGNEQFF.

This chain connects TRBV6-5 to TRBJ2-1; TRBD2 agrees at 7 bases. Looked up from germline, CDR1 is MNHEY and CDR2 is SVGAGI. V shed 5 bases and J 7 bases; nucleotides not matched to a gene: 11. The CDR3 consists of 15 residues. The CDR3 loop is CASSPSAGAWNEQFF. In DNA, the CDR3 is TGTGCCAGCAGTCCCTCCGCGGGAGCCTGGAATGAGCAGTTCTTC.

The V gene is TRBV30, the J gene TRBJ2-3; 9 bases align to TRBD1. Trimming removed 1 base from V and 2 bases from J; junction bases left unmatched: 4. CDR1 is GTSNPN and CDR2 is SVGIG in the germline V gene (reference sequence). CDR3 size: 15 residues. This CDR3 reads CAWSEGQGHTDTQYF. The CDR3 region has the DNA TGTGCCTGGAGTGAGGGACAGGGCCACACAGATACGCAGTATTTT.

This chain uses TRBV14 with TRBJ2-3; D possibly corresponds to TRBD2 (6 bases). Trimming shortened V by 8 bases and J by 6 bases, and 15 bases separated the two germline ends. This CDR3 is 13 amino acids long. Germline CDR1 is SGHDN and CDR2 is FVKESK. The CDR3 loop is CASSREVADTQYF. The CDR3 DNA reads TGTGCCAGCTCAAGGGAGGTAGCGGATACGCAGTATTTT.